This paragraph reports one T cell receptor (beta chain). The germline V gene has CDR1 SGHNT and CDR2 YYREEE (reference sequence). Trimming cost V 0 bases and J 2 bases, with 9 bases left between them. The CDR3 runs to 15 residues. Clones were read by immunoSEQ multiplex PCR, and TCRdb kept only the in-frame ones, dropping some. Of roughly 100,000 clones in the sample, approximately 83% were seen once. This sample was taken from a study of control samples from healthy donors and cancer patients. V and J are TRBV5-4 and TRBJ2-1, with D tentatively TRBD2 (5 bases). The sample taken for sequencing was blood. This clonotype was obtained from a woman aged 45 to 65 in good health. This chain's CDR3 is CASSLGGHTYNEQFF. The CDR3 bases are TGTGCCAGCAGCTTGGGCGGGCATACCTACAATGAGCAGTTCTTC.